A single sample gave rise to the 30 T cell receptor beta chains below, sequenced in a study of T cell clones after liver transplantation. This table comes from immunoSEQ multiplex PCR, and its TCRdb copy is limited to in-frame clones, with some not included. The sample contains some 80,000 clones, roughly 80% of which appear only once. Sequenced material: CD4+ T cells from blood, taken approximately 3.5 years after liver transplant. The receptors originated from a human patient who received a liver transplant. Some T cells may be the graft donor's.

This clone was recorded once. This chain connects TRBV6-6 to TRBJ2-3; 7 nucleotides match TRBD2. Germline lookup yields CDR1 MNHNY and CDR2 SVGAGI (reference sequence). This CDR3 has 15 amino acids. The V and J ends lost 1 base and 0 bases, in that order; junction bases with no gene match: 1. The chain's CDR3 is CASSYWEGSTDTQYF. As DNA, the CDR3 is TGTGCCAGCAGTTACTGGGAGGGCAGCACAGATACGCAGTATTTT.

This clone was seen a few times. This chain connects TRBV29-1 to TRBJ1-1; 8 positions agree with TRBD1. Trimming at V came to 7 bases and at J to 6 bases, leaving 10 bases not matched to a gene. Germline values: CDR1 SQVTM, CDR2 ANQGSEA. This CDR3 has 13 residues. The CDR3 spells CSGTDRVGSEAFF. The CDR3 DNA reads TGCAGCGGAACGGACAGGGTGGGTTCTGAAGCTTTCTTT.

V usage is TRBV2 and J usage is TRBJ2-1, with 12 bases aligning to TRBD2. V was pared by 4 bases and J by 4 bases, with 2 bases of the junction left unmatched. The CDR3 is 15 amino acids. Germline CDR1 is SNHLY and CDR2 is FYNNEI. The CDR3 reads CASSGGLAGYNEQFF. The CDR3 DNA follows: TGTGCCAGCAGTGGGGGACTAGCGGGTTACAATGAGCAGTTCTTC.

This clone rates as medium-sized. This chain joins TRBV19 and TRBJ2-7; D is undetermined. V shed 3 bases and J shed 3 bases, with 12 bases lying between them. Germline-derived CDR1 and CDR2 are LNHDA and SQIVND (reference sequence). The CDR3 length is 14 residues. CDR3 in DNA: TGTGCCAGTAGTATTGAAGGATACGGCTACGAGCAGTACTTC. Translating gives CASSIEGYGYEQYF.

The chain uses TRBV7-2 and TRBJ1-2; TRBD1 might be the D (5 bases). Trimming pared 5 bases from V and 8 bases from J, leaving 18 bases between. Germline assignment: CDR1 SGHTA and CDR2 FQGNSA. The CDR3 spans 14 residues. This chain's CDR3 is CASSPGPSGAGYTF. CDR3 DNA sequence: TGTGCCAGCAGCCCGGGACCCTCGGGTGCAGGCTACACCTTC.

This clone was observed a single time. The CDR3 sequence is CASSSASSGNTIYF. The CDR3 coding sequence is TGTGCCAGCAGCTCGGCCAGCTCTGGAAACACCATATATTTT. The chain carries TRBV5-6 and TRBJ1-3, with D hard to call. The CDR3 runs 14 residues. CDR1 and CDR2 (germline): SGHDT, YYEEEE. V shed 3 bases and J shed 0 bases, with 7 bases lying between them.

This clone appeared a single time. V usage is TRBV19 and J usage is TRBJ1-5; no clear D. Looked up from germline, CDR1 is LNHDA and CDR2 is SQIVND (reference sequence). Trimming pared 3 bases from V and 4 bases from J, leaving 7 bases between. This CDR3 has 13 amino acids. The CDR3 nucleotides are TGTGCCAGTAGTATCGCAGTAAATCAGCCCCAGCATTTT. The encoded protein is CASSIAVNQPQHF.

J is TRBJ1-5 and V is TRBV28, with 7 bases that match TRBD1. The CDR3 runs 15 residues. Germline values: CDR1 MDHEN, CDR2 SYDVKM. V lost 5 bases and J lost 7; bases outside the gene matches: 11. The CDR3 here is CASSPSTGFRQPQHF. As DNA, the CDR3 is TGTGCCAGCAGTCCTTCGACAGGGTTCCGGCAGCCCCAGCATTTT.

The gene calls are TRBV19 and TRBJ2-1, with TRBD2 matching 16 bases. With 8 bases clipped from V and 5 bases from J, the junction kept 6 bases outside the gene matches. This CDR3 has 16 amino acids. Germline lookup yields CDR1 LNHDA and CDR2 SQIVND (reference sequence). The CDR3 DNA follows: TGTGCCAGTGGGACTAGCGGGAGGGCCATCGACAATGAGCAGTTCTTC. Its translation: CASGTSGRAIDNEQFF.

The chain joins TRBV5-1 to TRBJ1-1, with a tentative D call TRBD1 (6 bases). The germline V and J ends were trimmed by 3 bases and 1 base, with 16 bases remaining between them. This CDR3 comprises 16 residues. Germline V gives CDR1 SGHRS, CDR2 YFSETQ. CDR3 in amino acids: CASSSDPGVGNTEAFF. The DNA of the CDR3 is TGCGCCAGCAGCTCGGATCCAGGGGTCGGGAACACTGAAGCTTTCTTT.

The table lists this clone with many counts. The chain has TRBV27 and TRBJ1-1; 7 bases align to TRBD1. Germline CDR1 is MNHEY and CDR2 is SMNVEV (reference sequence). This CDR3 is built from 13 residues. The V gene end was trimmed by 5 bases and the J gene end by 3 bases; junction bases not matched to a gene: 3. CDR3 protein: CASSIQGYTEAFF. Written as DNA, the CDR3 is TGTGCCAGCAGTATACAGGGGTACACTGAAGCTTTCTTT.

V gene TRBV5-4 combines with J gene TRBJ2-1; 10 bases fit TRBD2. CDR1 and CDR2 from the germline V gene are SGHNT and YYREEE (reference sequence). Trimming cost V 2 bases and J 6 bases; bases outside gene matches: 8. This CDR3 has 16 amino acids. CDR3 coding DNA: TGTGCCAGCAGCTTTGAACCCACTAGCGGGATCAATGAGCAGTTCTTC. Protein product: CASSFEPTSGINEQFF.

This chain's CDR3 is CASSRTGGMNTEAFF. The DNA for the CDR3 is TGTGCCAGCAGTCGGACAGGGGGGATGAACACTGAAGCTTTCTTT. This chain joins TRBV28 and TRBJ1-1; 10 bases align to TRBD1. The CDR3 consists of 15 residues. The germline V gene has CDR1 MDHEN and CDR2 SYDVKM. V lost 5 bases and J lost 0; bases outside the gene matches: 3.

This clone was detected only once. This chain connects TRBV6-5 to TRBJ1-5; 9 bases map to TRBD1. CDR3 length: 15 amino acids. Germline loops: CDR1 MNHEY, CDR2 SVGAGI. V shed 6 bases and J 3 bases; nucleotides not matched to a gene: 6. CDR3 nucleotides: TGTGCCAGCAGATCCGGGACAGGGTCCAATCAGCCCCAGCATTTT. It is translated as CASRSGTGSNQPQHF.

V and J are TRBV10-3 and TRBJ2-7; 10 bases match TRBD2. Trimming cost V 9 bases and J 3 bases; bases outside gene matches: 11. Germline V gene lookup returns CDR1 ENHRY and CDR2 SYGVKD. The CDR3 is 15 amino acids. The CDR3 region has the DNA TGTGCCATTTCCGATCCCGGGACTAGCGTCTACGAGCAGTACTTC. The encoded protein is CAISDPGTSVYEQYF.

The V and J genes are TRBV9 and TRBJ2-3; D not resolved. The V end was cut by 2 bases, the J end by 0 bases, with 16 bases between. Germline V gene data show CDR1 as SGDLS and CDR2 as YYNGEE. CDR3 length: 17 amino acids. The CDR3 reads CASSVGSSSSSTDTQYF. CDR3 bases: TGTGCCAGCAGCGTTGGGTCCTCCTCTAGTAGCACAGATACGCAGTATTTT. Combining the CDR3 with reference TRBV9 and TRBJ2-3 gives the whole variable domain DSGVTQTPKHLITATGQRVTLRCSPRSGDLSVYWYQQSLDQGLQFLIQYYNGEERAKGNILERFSAQQFPDLHSELNLSSLELGDSALYFCASSVGSSSSSTDTQYFGPGTRLTVL.

The chain uses TRBV18 and TRBJ2-6, with D maybe TRBD2 (6 bases). The CDR3 is 18 residues long. V was trimmed by 0 bases and J by 2 bases, leaving 14 bases between them. Germline-derived CDR1 and CDR2 are KGHSH and LQKENI. DNA of the CDR3: TGTGCCAGCTCACCACCGGGACTTGGTAGACCTGGGGCCAACGTCCTGACTTTC. The encoded protein is CASSPPGLGRPGANVLTF.

J is TRBJ2-1 and V is TRBV7-9, with D unresolved. V shed 5 bases and J shed 9 bases, with 14 bases lying between them. The CDR3 has 13 residues. CDR1 and CDR2 (germline): SEHNR, FQNEAQ (reference sequence). This CDR3 reads CASSPPTWFEQFF. The CDR3 region has the DNA TGTGCCAGCAGCCCCCCTACGTGGTTTGAGCAGTTCTTC.

This chain links TRBV7-9 with TRBJ2-7; 11 bases line up with TRBD2. The CDR3 length is 15 residues. Losses at the gene ends were 4 bases for V and 9 bases for J; bases not matched to a gene: 11. Germline CDR1 SEHNR, CDR2 FQNEAQ (reference sequence). The CDR3, as DNA: TGTGCCAGCAGCTCCACTAGCGGGGGCCCCCTTGCGCAGTACTTC. It yields the protein CASSSTSGGPLAQYF.

This clone occurred a few times. The chain joins TRBV6-5 to TRBJ1-2; D unresolved. Between the trimmed V and J ends, which lost 10 bases and 4 bases, there was a span of 13 bases. The CDR3 length is 12 residues. Germline V gives CDR1 MNHEY, CDR2 SVGAGI. In DNA form, the CDR3 reads TGTGCCAAGCACGAGCAGTTCTATGGCTACACCTTC. Its protein product is CAKHEQFYGYTF.

Turning to this clone: Other DNA sequences in this specimen translate into the identical CDR3. The V and J genes are TRBV30 and TRBJ2-5, with D perhaps TRBD2 (5 bases). Germline CDR1 is GTSNPN and CDR2 is SVGIG (reference sequence). V lost 5 bases to trimming and J lost 5 bases, with 9 bases between them. The CDR3 is made up of 11 amino acids. CDR3 in amino acids: CAWAGGETQYF. The CDR3 DNA sequence: TGTGCCTGGGCCGGAGGTGAGACCCAGTACTTC.

The chain joins TRBV6-5 to TRBJ1-5; no clear D. CDR1 MNHEY and CDR2 SVGAGI come from the germline V gene. V was clipped by 5 bases and J by 5 bases, with 13 bases between them. The length of the CDR3 is 14 residues. CDR3 region: CASSDPTEDQPQHF. The CDR3 DNA reads TGTGCCAGCAGTGATCCGACTGAGGATCAGCCCCAGCATTTT.

The chain carries TRBV5-1 and TRBJ2-6; D ambiguous. CDR1 is SGHRS, CDR2 YFSETQ, per germline. This CDR3 contains 15 residues. Deletions cut 5 bases from V and 0 bases from J, with 9 bases between. The CDR3 nucleotides read TGCGCCAGCAGTTTAGGAGACTCTGGGGCCAACGTCCTGACTTTC. This sequence encodes CASSLGDSGANVLTF.

The rearrangement joins TRBV2 to TRBJ1-2; 10 positions agree with TRBD1. Germline-derived CDR1 and CDR2 are SNHLY and FYNNEI. This CDR3 comprises 14 residues. The trim removed 7 bases at V and 8 bases at J, leaving 10 bases unmatched. The CDR3, as DNA: TGTGCCAGCACCTGGACAGGGGGGACTAGCGGCTACACCTTC. It encodes CASTWTGGTSGYTF.

The chain is built from TRBV19 and TRBJ2-3, with 12 bases that match TRBD2. With V trimmed by 2 bases and J by 1 base, 4 bases remained unmatched. Germline V gene data show CDR1 as LNHDA and CDR2 as SQIVND (reference sequence). The CDR3 extends over 17 amino acids. CDR3 region: CASSIWASGRGTDTQYF. The CDR3 nucleotides are TGTGCCAGTAGTATATGGGCTAGCGGGAGGGGCACAGATACGCAGTATTTT. Supplemented by reference TRBV19 and TRBJ2-3, the full variable domain reads DGGITQSPKYLFRKEGQNVTLSCEQNLNHDAMYWYRQDPGQGLRLIYYSQIVNDFQKGDIAEGYSVSREKKESFPLTVTSAQKNPTAFYLCASSIWASGRGTDTQYFGPGTRLTVL.

This clone was observed a single time. This chain joins TRBV30 and TRBJ1-5; D uncertain. The CDR3 contains 15 residues. CDR1 is GTSNPN, CDR2 SVGIG, per germline (reference sequence). V was shortened by 2 bases and J by 1 base, with 12 bases between the two germline ends. In DNA form, the CDR3 reads TGTGCCTGGAGTAGAGAACCGAGGAGCAATCAGCCCCAGCATTTT. It yields the protein CAWSREPRSNQPQHF.

The chain carries TRBV7-2 and TRBJ2-3, with D perhaps given as TRBD1 or TRBD2 (5 bases each). With 4 bases removed from V and 0 bases from J, the gap between germline ends came to 11 bases. The germline gives CDR1 SGHTA, CDR2 FQGNSA. The CDR3 loop spans 15 amino acids. CDR3 DNA sequence: TGTGCCAGCAGCTCGGGGACGTATAGCACAGATACGCAGTATTTT. It yields the protein CASSSGTYSTDTQYF.

This clone turned up a few times. The genes are TRBV19 and TRBJ2-5; D gene unclear. V lost 5 bases and J lost 5, with 12 bases in between. From germline, CDR1 is LNHDA and CDR2 SQIVND (reference sequence). This CDR3 is 13 amino acids long. The CDR3 loop is CASSGPERETQYF. The CDR3 DNA is TGTGCCAGTAGTGGGCCAGAACGGGAGACCCAGTACTTC.

The gene calls are TRBV5-1 and TRBJ1-2; D unresolved. CDR1 SGHRS and CDR2 YFSETQ come from the germline V gene. Trimming removed 0 bases from V and 6 bases from J, with 15 bases in between. This CDR3 has 15 amino acids. The CDR3 sequence is CASSLAGGQADGYTF. The CDR3 nucleotides are TGCGCCAGCAGCTTGGCCGGTGGGCAGGCTGATGGCTACACCTTC.

The gene calls are TRBV9 and TRBJ2-5; D may be TRBD1 (6 bases). From germline, CDR1 is SGDLS and CDR2 YYNGEE. The CDR3 is 15 residues long. Trimming pared 4 bases from V and 7 bases from J, leaving 20 bases between. Here the CDR3 reads CASSPGASGKGTQYF. CDR3 nucleotide sequence: TGTGCCAGCAGCCCAGGGGCGTCTGGGAAAGGGACCCAGTACTTC.